This T cell receptor (beta chain) was sequenced during a study of control samples from healthy donors and cancer patients (dated by TCRdb to 2020 to 2022). The library was built by means of the immunoSEQ multiplex PCR assay. The table was pulled from immuneACCESS by TCRdb, which kept in-frame rearrangements only. Such tables lose some clones; where checked, under half of the loss comes from unresolved V genes, and the rest has no known cause. The sample data list more than 100,000 clones, and more than 80% of these were observed just once. Approximately 2.7% of the sample belongs to the ten largest clones. This clone was seen just once. Its binding antigen is unknown. It has no much larger one-base neighbor in the sample; base qualities were not kept. Including cysteine and phenylalanine, the CDR3 has 15 amino acids. The kept DNA is CDR3 alone, 45 bases in frame from the first base. V sheds 3 bases and J sheds 1 base, leaving 12 bases between their ends. Reading the germline V gene (reference sequence) gives CDR1 LNHDA and CDR2 SQIVND.

The sequence is built from TRBV19 and TRBJ2-5; tentative D gene TRBD2, with 6 bases matching. This TCR derives from a man younger than 30 in good health. The sequencing sample was made of blood. DNA sequence: TGTGCCAGTAGTATTCTGCAGGGAGGCCAAGAGACCCAGTACTTC. This encodes CASSILQGGQETQYF.